This T cell receptor beta chain was captured by sequencing in a study of radiotherapy plus CTLA-4 blockade in lung cancer. Germline V lookup: CDR1 MNHEY, CDR2 SVGAGI. Between the trimmed V and J ends, which lost 7 bases and 4 bases, there was a span of 13 bases. The CDR3 is 13 residues long. Measured with immunoSEQ multiplex PCR; TCRdb has only the in-frame clones, and not every one. The sample records tens of thousands of clones, roughly 77% being singletons. Concerning this clone itself: Antigen specificity is unknown.

Regarding the study as a whole: Expansion in blood of tumor-derived TCR clones was seen after radiotherapy plus ipilimumab.

The V and J genes are TRBV6-5 and TRBJ1-2; possible D gene TRBD1, 5 bases. The sequencing here drew on peripheral blood, taken from a patient treated with radiotherapy plus ipilimumab. The origin of this receptor is a human donor with non-small cell lung cancer whose response to radiotherapy plus ipilimumab could not be evaluated. This CDR3 reads CASTPFGAYGYTF. CDR3 bases: TGTGCCAGCACCCCCTTTGGGGCCTATGGCTACACCTTC.